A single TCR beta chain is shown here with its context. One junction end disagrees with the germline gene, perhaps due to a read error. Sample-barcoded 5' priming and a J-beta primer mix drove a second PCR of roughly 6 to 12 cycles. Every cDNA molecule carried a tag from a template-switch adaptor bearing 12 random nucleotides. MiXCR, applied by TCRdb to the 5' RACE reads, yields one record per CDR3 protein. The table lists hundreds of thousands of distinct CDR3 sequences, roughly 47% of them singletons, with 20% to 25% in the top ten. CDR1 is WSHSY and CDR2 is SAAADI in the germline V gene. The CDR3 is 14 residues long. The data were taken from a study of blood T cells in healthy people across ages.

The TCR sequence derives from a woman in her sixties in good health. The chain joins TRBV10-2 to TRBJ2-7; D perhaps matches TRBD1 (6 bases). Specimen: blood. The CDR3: CVSSVGSEGDEQYF. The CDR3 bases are TGCGTCAGCAGTGTTGGCAGTGAGGGGGACGAGCAGTACTTC.